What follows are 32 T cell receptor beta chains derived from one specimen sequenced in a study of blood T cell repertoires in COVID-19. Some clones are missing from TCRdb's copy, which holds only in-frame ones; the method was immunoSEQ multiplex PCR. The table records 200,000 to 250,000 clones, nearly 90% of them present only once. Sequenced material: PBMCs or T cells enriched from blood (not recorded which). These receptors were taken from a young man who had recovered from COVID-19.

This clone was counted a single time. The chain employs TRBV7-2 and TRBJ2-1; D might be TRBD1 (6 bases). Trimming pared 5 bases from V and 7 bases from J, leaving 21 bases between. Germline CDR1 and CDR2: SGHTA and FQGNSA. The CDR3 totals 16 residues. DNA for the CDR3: TGTGCCAGCAGCGGCGGCCGACAGGTGAATTGGAATGAGCAGTTCTTC. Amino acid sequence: CASSGGRQVNWNEQFF. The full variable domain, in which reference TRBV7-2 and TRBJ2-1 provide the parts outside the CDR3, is GAGVSQSPSNKVTEKGKDVELRCDPISGHTALYWYRQSLGQGLEFLIYFQGNSAPDKSGLPSDRFSAERTGGSVSTLTIQRTQQEDSAVYLCASSGGRQVNWNEQFFGPGTRLTVL.

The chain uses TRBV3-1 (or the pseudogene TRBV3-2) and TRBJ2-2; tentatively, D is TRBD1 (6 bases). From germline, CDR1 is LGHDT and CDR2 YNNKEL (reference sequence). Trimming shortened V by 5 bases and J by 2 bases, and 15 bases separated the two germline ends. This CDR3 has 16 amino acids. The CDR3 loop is CASSAPGTTNTGELFF. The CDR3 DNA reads TGTGCCAGCAGCGCACCCGGGACAACCAACACCGGGGAGCTGTTTTTT.

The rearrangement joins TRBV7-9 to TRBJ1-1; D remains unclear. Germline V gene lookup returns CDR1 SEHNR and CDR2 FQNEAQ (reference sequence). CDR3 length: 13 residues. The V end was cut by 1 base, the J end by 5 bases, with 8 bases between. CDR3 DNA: TGTGCCAGCAGCTTAGGAGGGAGGACTGAAGCTTTCTTT. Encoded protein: CASSLGGRTEAFF.

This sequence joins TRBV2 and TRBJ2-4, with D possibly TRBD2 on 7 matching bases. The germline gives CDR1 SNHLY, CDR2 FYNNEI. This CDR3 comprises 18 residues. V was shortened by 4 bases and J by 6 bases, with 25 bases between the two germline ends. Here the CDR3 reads CASSVGREQGLRLNIQYF. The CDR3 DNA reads TGTGCCAGCAGTGTGGGAAGAGAACAGGGACTACGCCTAAACATTCAGTACTTC.

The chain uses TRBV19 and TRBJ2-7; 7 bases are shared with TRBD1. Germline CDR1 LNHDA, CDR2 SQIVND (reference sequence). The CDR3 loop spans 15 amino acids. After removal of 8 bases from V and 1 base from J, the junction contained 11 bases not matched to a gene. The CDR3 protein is CASGQDHALSYEQYF. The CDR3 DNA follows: TGTGCCAGTGGACAGGACCACGCCCTATCCTACGAGCAGTACTTC. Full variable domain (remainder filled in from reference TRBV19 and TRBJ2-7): DGGITQSPKYLFRKEGQNVTLSCEQNLNHDAMYWYRQDPGQGLRLIYYSQIVNDFQKGDIAEGYSVSREKKESFPLTVTSAQKNPTAFYLCASGQDHALSYEQYFGPGTRLTVT.

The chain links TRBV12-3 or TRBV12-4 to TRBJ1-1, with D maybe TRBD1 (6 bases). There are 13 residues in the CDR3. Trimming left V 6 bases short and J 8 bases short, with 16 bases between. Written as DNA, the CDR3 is TGTGCCAGCAGGTTCCACAGGGAGGGAGAAGCTTTCTTT. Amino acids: CASRFHREGEAFF.

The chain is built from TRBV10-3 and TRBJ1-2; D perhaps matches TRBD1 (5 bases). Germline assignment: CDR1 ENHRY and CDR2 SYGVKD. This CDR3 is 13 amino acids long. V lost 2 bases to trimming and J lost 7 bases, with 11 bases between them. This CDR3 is CAISEVRVSGYTF. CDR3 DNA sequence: TGTGCCATCAGTGAGGTCAGGGTGTCTGGCTACACCTTC.

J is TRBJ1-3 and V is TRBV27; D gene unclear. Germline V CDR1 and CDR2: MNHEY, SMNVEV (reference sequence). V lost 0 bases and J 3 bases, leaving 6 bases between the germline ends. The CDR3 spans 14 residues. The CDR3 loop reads CASSLSQRGNTIYF. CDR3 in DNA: TGTGCCAGCAGTTTATCCCAGCGTGGAAACACCATATATTTT.

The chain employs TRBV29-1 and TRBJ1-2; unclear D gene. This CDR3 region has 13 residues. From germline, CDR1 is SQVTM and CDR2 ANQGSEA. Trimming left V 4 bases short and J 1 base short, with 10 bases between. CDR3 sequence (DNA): TGCAGCGTTGTACAGCCAAGTAACTATGGCTACACCTTC. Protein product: CSVVQPSNYGYTF.

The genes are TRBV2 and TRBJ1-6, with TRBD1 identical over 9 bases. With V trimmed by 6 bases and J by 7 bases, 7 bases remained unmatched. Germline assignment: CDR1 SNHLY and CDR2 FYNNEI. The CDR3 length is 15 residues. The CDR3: CASRDLTGGNSPLHF. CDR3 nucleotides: TGTGCCAGCAGAGATCTGACAGGGGGAAATTCACCCCTCCACTTT.

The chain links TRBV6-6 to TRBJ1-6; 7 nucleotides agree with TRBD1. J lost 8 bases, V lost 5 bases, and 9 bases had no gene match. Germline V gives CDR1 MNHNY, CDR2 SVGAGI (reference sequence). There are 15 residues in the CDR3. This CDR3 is CASSPSGQTHSPLHF. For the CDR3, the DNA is TGTGCCAGCAGTCCATCGGGACAGACTCATTCACCCCTCCACTTT.

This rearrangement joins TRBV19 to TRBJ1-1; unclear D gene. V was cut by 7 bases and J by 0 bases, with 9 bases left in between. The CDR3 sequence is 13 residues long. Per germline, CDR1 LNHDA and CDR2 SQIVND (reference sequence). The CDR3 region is CASTRMMNTEAFF. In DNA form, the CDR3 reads TGTGCCAGTACCAGGATGATGAACACTGAAGCTTTCTTT. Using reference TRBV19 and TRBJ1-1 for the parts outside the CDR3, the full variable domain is DGGITQSPKYLFRKEGQNVTLSCEQNLNHDAMYWYRQDPGQGLRLIYYSQIVNDFQKGDIAEGYSVSREKKESFPLTVTSAQKNPTAFYLCASTRMMNTEAFFGQGTRLTVV.

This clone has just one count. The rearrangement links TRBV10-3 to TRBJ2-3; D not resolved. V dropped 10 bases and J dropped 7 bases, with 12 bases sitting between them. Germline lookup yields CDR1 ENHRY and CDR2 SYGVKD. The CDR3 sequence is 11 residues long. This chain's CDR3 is CASQQENTQYF. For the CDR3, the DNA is TGTGCCAGCCAGCAGGAAAATACGCAGTATTTT.

CDR3 region: CASSWDSTTDTQYF. The CDR3 DNA sequence: TGTGCCAGTAGCTGGGACAGCACCACAGATACGCAGTATTTT. J is TRBJ2-3 and V is TRBV19; 7 positions match TRBD1. The ends lost 6 bases at V and 2 bases at J; junction bases unmatched: 5. The CDR3 loop spans 14 amino acids. The germline CDR1 and CDR2 sequences are LNHDA and SQIVND (reference sequence).

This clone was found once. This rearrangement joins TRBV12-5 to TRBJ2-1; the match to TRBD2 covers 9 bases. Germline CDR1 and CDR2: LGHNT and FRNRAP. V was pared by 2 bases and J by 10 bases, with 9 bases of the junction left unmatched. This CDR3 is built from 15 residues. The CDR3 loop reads CASGLISSGIGEQFF. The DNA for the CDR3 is TGTGCTAGTGGTTTGATTTCTAGCGGGATCGGAGAGCAGTTCTTC.

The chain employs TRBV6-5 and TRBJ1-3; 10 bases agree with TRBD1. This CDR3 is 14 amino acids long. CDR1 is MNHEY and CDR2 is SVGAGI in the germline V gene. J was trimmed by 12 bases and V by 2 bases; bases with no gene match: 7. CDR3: CASSYGDRGENIYF. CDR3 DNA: TGTGCCAGCAGTTACGGGGACAGGGGAGAAAACATATATTTT.

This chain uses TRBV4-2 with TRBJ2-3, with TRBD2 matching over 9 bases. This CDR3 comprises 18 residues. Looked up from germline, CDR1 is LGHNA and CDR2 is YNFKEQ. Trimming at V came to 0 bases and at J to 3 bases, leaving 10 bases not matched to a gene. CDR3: CASSQEGLAGLGTDTQYF. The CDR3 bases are TGTGCCAGCAGCCAAGAAGGGCTAGCGGGGTTAGGTACAGATACGCAGTATTTT.

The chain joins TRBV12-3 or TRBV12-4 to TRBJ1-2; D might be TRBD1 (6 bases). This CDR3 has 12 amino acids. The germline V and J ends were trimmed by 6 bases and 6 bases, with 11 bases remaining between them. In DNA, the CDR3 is TGTGCCAGCAGCCCACAGGGAAATGGCTACACCTTC. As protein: CASSPQGNGYTF.

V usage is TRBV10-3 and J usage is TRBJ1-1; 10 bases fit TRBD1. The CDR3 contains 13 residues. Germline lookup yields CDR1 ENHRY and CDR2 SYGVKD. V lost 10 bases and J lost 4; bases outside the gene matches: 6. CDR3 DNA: TGTGCCACCAGACAGGGGGCAAGCACTGAAGCTTTCTTT. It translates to CATRQGASTEAFF.

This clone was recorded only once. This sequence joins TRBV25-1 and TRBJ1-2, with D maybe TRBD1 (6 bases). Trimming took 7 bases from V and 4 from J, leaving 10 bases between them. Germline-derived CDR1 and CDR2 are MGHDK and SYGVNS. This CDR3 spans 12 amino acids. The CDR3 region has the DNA TGTGCCAGCAAAGGGGGAACCTATGGCTACACCTTC. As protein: CASKGGTYGYTF.

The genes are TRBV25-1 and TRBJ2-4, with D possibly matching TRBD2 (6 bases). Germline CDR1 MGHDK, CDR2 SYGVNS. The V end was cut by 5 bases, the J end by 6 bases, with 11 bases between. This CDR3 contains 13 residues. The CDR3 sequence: CASSMRGTNIQYF. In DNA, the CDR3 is TGTGCCAGCAGTATGCGGGGTACAAACATTCAGTACTTC.

The CDR3 protein is CASSQGQGAIIYGYTF. CDR3 DNA sequence: TGTGCCAGCAGCCAAGGACAGGGGGCAATTATCTATGGCTACACCTTC. The genes are TRBV3-1 (or the pseudogene TRBV3-2) and TRBJ1-2, with 10 positions matching TRBD1. The V and J ends lost 1 base and 4 bases, in that order; junction bases with no gene match: 6. The CDR3 length is 16 residues. Germline-derived CDR1 and CDR2 are LGHDT and YNNKEL (reference sequence).

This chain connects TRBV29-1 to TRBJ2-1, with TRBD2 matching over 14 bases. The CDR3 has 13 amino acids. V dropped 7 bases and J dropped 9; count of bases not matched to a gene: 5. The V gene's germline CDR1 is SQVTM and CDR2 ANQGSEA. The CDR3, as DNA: TGCAGCGGTGGGACTAGCGGGAGAGTTGAGCAGTTCTTC. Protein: CSGGTSGRVEQFF.

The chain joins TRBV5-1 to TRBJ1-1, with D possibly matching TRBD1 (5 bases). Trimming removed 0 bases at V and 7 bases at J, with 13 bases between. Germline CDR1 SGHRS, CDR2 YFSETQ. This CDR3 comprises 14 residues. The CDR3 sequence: CASSLVAGRVEAFF. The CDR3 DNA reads TGCGCCAGCAGCTTGGTGGCAGGGCGTGTTGAAGCTTTCTTT.

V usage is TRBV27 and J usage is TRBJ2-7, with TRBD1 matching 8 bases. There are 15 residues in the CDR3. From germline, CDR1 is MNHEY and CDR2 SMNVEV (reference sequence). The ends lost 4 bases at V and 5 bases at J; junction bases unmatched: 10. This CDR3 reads CASSSGQGPANEQYF. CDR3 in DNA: TGTGCCAGCAGTTCAGGACAGGGTCCGGCAAACGAGCAGTACTTC.

The CDR3 DNA reads TGTGCCAGCTCACCGGGAGCGGGGCCATACAATGAGCAGTTCTTC. The encoded protein is CASSPGAGPYNEQFF. The genes are TRBV18 and TRBJ2-1; 7 nucleotides align to TRBD2. The CDR3 covers 15 residues. Germline assignment: CDR1 KGHSH and CDR2 LQKENI. V was clipped by 3 bases and J by 4 bases; unmatched bases: 6.

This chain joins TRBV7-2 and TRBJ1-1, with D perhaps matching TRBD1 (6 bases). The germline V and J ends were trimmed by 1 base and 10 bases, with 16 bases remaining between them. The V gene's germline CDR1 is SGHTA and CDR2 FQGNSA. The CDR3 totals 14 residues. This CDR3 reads CASSLGGGTIGAFF. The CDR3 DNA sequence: TGTGCCAGCAGCTTAGGGGGAGGGACAATCGGAGCTTTCTTT. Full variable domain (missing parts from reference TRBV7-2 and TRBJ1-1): GAGVSQSPSNKVTEKGKDVELRCDPISGHTALYWYRQSLGQGLEFLIYFQGNSAPDKSGLPSDRFSAERTGGSVSTLTIQRTQQEDSAVYLCASSLGGGTIGAFFGQGTRLTVV.

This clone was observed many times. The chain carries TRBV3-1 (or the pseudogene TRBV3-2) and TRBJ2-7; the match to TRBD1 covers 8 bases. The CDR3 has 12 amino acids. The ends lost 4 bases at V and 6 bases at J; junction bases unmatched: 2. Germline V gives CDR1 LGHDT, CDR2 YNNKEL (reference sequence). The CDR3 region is CASSRTGFEQYF. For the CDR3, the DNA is TGTGCCAGCAGCCGGACAGGGTTCGAGCAGTACTTC.

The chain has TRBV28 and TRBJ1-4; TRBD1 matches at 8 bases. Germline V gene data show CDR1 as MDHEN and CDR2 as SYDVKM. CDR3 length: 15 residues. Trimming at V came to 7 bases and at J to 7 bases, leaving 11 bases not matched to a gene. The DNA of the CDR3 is TGTGCCAGCACCACCCAGGGGGCTGGCGGTGAAAAACTGTTTTTT. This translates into CASTTQGAGGEKLFF.

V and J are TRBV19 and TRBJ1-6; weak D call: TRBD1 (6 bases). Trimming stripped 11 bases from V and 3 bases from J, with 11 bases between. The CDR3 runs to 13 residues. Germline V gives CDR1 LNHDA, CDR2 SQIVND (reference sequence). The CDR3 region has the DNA TGTGCCGGAGGGGGGGTCTATAATTCACCCCTCCACTTT. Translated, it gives CAGGGVYNSPLHF.

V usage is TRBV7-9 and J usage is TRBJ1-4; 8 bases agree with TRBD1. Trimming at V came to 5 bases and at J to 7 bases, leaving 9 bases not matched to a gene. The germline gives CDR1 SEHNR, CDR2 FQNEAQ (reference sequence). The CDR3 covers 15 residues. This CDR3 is CASSPGTGSREKLFF. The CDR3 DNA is TGTGCCAGCAGCCCCGGGACAGGCAGTCGTGAAAAACTGTTTTTT.

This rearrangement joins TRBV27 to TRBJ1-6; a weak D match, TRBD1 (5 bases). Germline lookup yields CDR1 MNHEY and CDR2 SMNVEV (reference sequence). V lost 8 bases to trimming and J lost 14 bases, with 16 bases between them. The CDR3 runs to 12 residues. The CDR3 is CASSAGGMALHF. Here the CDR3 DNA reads TGTGCCAGCTCCGCCGGGGGAATGGCCCTCCACTTT.